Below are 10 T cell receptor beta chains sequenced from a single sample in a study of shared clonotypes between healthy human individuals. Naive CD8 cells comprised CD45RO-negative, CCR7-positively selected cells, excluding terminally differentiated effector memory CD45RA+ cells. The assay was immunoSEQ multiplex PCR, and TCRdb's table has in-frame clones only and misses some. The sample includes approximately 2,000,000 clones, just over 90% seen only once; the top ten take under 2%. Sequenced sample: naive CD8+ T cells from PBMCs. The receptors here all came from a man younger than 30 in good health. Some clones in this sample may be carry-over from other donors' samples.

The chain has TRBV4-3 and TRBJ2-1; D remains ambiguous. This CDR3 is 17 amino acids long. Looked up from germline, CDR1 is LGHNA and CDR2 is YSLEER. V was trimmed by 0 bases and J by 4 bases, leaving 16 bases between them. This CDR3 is CASSQDLVAMIYNEQFF. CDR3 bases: TGCGCCAGCAGCCAAGATCTGGTTGCAATGATTTACAATGAGCAGTTCTTC.

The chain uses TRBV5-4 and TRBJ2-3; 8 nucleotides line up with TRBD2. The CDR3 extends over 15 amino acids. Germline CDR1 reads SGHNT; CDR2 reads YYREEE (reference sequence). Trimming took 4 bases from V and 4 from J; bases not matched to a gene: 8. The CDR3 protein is CASSLGLVSSDTQYF. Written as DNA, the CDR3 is TGTGCCAGCAGCCTGGGACTAGTTAGTTCAGATACGCAGTATTTT.

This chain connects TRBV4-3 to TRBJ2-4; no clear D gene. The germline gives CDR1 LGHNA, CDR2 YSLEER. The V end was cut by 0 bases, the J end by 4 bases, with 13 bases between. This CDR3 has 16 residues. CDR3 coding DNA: TGCGCCAGCAGCCAAGACCGAACTTTGTTAAAAAACATTCAGTACTTC. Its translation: CASSQDRTLLKNIQYF.

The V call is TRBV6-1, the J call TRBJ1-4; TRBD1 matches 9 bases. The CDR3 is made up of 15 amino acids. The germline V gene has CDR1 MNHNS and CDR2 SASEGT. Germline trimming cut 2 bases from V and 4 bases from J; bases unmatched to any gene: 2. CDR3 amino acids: CASSERTGVNEKLFF. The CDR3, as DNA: TGTGCCAGCAGTGAACGGACAGGGGTTAATGAAAAACTGTTTTTT.

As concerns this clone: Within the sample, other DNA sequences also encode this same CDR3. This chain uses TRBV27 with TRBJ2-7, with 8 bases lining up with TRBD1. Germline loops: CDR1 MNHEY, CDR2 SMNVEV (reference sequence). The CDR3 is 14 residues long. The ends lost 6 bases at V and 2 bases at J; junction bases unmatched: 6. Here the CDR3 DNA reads TGTGCCAGCAGCGTCGACAGGGGAACCTACGAGCAGTACTTC. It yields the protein CASSVDRGTYEQYF.

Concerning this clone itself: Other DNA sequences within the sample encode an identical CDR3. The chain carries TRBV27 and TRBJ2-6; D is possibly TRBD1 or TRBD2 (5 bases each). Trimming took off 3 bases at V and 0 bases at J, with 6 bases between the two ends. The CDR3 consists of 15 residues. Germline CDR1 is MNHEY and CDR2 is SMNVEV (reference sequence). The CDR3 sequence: CASSLGPSGANVLTF. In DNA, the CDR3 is TGTGCCAGCAGTTTGGGACCCTCTGGGGCCAACGTCCTGACTTTC.

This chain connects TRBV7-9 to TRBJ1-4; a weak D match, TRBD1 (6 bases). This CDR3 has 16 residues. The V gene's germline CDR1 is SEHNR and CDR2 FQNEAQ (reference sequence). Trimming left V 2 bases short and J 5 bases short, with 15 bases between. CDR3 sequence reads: CASSLSQGTLNEKLFF. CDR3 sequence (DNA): TGTGCCAGCAGCTTATCCCAGGGGACTCTAAATGAAAAACTGTTTTTT.

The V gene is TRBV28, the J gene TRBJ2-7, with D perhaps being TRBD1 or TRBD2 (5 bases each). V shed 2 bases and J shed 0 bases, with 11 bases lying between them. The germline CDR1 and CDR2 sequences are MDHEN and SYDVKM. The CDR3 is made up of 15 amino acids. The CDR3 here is CASSLAAGSSYEQYF. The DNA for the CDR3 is TGTGCCAGCAGTTTAGCGGCAGGGAGCTCCTACGAGCAGTACTTC.

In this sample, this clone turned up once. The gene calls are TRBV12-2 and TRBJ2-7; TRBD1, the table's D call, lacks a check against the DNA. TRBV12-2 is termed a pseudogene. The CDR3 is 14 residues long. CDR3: CAWSRGTGSHEQYF. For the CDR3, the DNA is TGTGCTTGGTCTAGAGGGACAGGGAGCCACGAGCAGTACTTC.

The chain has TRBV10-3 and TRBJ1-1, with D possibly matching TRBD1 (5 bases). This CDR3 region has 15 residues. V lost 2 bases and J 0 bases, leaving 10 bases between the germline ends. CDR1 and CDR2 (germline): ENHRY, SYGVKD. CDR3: CAISEDSEMNTEAFF. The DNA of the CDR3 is TGTGCCATCAGTGAGGACAGTGAAATGAACACTGAAGCTTTCTTT.